The TCR beta chain under discussion was sequenced for a study of blood T cell repertoires in COVID-19. TCRdb keeps only in-frame clones here, not all; method: immunoSEQ multiplex PCR. The table lists approximately 300,000 clones, approximately 89% of them singletons. This sequence was found in a woman between 25 and 40 years old who had recovered from COVID-19. Sequencing was performed on PBMCs or T cells enriched from blood (not recorded which).

CDR3 bases: TGTGCCAGCAGCCCTTGGCGGACAGAGATCACAGATACGCAGTATTTT. Translated, it gives CASSPWRTEITDTQYF. This chain connects TRBV6-2 or TRBV6-3 to TRBJ2-3; weak D call: TRBD1 (6 bases). This CDR3 is built from 16 residues. V was trimmed by 6 bases and J by 2 bases, leaving 18 bases between them. From germline, CDR1 is MNHEY and CDR2 SVGEGT.